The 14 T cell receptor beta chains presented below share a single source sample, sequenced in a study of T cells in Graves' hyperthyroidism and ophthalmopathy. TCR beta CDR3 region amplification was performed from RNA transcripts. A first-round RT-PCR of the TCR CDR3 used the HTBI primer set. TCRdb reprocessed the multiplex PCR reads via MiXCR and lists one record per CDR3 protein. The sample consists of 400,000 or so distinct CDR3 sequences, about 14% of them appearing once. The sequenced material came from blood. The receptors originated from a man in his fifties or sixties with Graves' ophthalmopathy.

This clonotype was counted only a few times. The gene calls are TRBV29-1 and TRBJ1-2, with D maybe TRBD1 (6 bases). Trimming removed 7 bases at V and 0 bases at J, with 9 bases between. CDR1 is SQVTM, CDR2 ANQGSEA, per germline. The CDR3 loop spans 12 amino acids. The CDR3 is CSAGQTNYGYTF. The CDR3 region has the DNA TGCAGCGCTGGACAGACTAACTATGGCTACACCTTC.

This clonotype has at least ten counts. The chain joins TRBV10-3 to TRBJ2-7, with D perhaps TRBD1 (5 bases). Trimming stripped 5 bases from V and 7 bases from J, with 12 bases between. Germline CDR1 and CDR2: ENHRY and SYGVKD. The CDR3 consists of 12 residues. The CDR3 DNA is TGTGCCATCAGTTCAGACAGTGGAGAGCAGTACTTC. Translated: CAISSDSGEQYF.

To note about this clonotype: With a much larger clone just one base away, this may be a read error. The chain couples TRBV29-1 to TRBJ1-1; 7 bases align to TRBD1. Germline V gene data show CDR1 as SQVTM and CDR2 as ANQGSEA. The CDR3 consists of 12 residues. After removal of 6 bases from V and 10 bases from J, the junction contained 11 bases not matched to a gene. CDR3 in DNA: TGCAGCGTCGCATACAGACAGGGTGGAGCTTTCTTT. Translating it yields CSVAYRQGGAFF. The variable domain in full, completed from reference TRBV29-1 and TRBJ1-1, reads SAVISQKPSRDICQRGTSLTIQCQVDSQVTMMFWYRQQPGQSLTLIATANQGSEATYESGFVIDKFPISRPNLTFSTLTVSNMSPEDSSIYLCSVAYRQGGAFFGQGTRLTVV.

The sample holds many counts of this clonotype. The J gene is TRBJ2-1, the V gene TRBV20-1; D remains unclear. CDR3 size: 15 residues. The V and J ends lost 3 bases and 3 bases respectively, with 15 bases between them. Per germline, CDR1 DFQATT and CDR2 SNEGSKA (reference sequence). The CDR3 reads CSARGPSRSYNEQFF. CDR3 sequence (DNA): TGCAGTGCTAGGGGCCCCTCGCGGAGCTACAATGAGCAGTTCTTC.

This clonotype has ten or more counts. CDR3 sequence: CATRDSEETQYF. The CDR3 DNA reads TGTGCCACCAGGGACTCCGAAGAGACCCAGTACTTC. This chain joins TRBV24-1 and TRBJ2-5; D might be TRBD2 (5 bases). V gave up 7 bases and J gave up 3 bases, with 8 bases separating them. Germline CDR1 and CDR2: KGHDR and SFDVKD. The CDR3 is made up of 12 amino acids.

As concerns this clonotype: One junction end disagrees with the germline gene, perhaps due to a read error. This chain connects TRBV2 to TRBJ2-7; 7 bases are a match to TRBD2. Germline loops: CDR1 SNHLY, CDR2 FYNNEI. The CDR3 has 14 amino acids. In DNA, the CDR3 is TGTGCCGGCAGCCCTAGCGGCCTTACCTACGAGCAGTACTTC. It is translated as CAGSPSGLTYEQYF.

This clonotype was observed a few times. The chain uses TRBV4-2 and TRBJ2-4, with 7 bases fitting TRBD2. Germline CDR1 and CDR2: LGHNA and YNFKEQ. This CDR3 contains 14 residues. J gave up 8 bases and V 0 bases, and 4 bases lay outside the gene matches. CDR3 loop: CASSQDVRGDIQYF. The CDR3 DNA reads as TGTGCCAGCAGCCAAGACGTTCGGGGGGACATTCAGTACTTC.

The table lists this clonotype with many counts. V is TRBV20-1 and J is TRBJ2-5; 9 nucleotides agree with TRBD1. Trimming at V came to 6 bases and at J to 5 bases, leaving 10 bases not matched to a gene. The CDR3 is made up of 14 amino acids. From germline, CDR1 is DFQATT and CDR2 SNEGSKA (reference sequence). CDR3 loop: CSATGTGNGETQYF. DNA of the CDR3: TGCAGTGCAACCGGGACAGGGAATGGGGAGACCCAGTACTTC.

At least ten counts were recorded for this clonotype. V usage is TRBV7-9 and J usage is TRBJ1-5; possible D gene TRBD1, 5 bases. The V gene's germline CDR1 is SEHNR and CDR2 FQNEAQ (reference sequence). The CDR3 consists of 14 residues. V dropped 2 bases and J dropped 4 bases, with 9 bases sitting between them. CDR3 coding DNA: TGTGCCAGCAGCTTATCAGACAGAAATCAGCCCCAGCATTTT. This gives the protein CASSLSDRNQPQHF.

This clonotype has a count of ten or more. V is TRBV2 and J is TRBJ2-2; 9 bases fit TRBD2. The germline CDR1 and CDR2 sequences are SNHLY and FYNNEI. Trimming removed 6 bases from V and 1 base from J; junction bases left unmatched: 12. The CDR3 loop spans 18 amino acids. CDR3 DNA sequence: TGTGCCAGCAGGCTGACAAGTAGCGGGAGACTGAACACCGGGGAGCTGTTTTTT. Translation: CASRLTSSGRLNTGELFF.

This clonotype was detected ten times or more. The CDR3 region has the DNA TGTGCCAGCAGCCCCGGACGGACCTACGAGCAGTACTTC. Translated, it gives CASSPGRTYEQYF. The rearrangement joins TRBV12-3 or TRBV12-4 to TRBJ2-7; D not resolved. V lost 6 bases and J lost 2, with 11 bases in between. The CDR3 has 13 residues.

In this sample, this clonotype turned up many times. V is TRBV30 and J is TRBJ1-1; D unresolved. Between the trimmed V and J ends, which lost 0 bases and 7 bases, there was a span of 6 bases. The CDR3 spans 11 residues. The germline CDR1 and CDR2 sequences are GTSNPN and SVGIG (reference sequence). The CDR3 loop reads CAWSVTHEAFF. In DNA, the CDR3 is TGTGCCTGGAGTGTAACCCATGAAGCTTTCTTT.

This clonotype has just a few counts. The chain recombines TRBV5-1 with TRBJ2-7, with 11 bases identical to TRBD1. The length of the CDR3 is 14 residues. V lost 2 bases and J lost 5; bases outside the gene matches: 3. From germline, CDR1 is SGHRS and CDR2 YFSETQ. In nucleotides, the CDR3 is TGCGCCAGCAGCTTCCGGACAGGGGGCGACGAGCAGTACTTC. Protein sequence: CASSFRTGGDEQYF.

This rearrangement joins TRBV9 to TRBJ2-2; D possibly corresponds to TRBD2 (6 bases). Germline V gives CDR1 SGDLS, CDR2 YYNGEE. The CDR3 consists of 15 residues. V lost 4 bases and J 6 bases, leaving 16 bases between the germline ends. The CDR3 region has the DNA TGTGCCAGCAGCACCTCGACTAGTTTTCCCGGGGAGCTGTTTTTT. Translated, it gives CASSTSTSFPGELFF. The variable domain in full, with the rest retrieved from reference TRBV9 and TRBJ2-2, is DSGVTQTPKHLITATGQRVTLRCSPRSGDLSVYWYQQSLDQGLQFLIQYYNGEERAKGNILERFSAQQFPDLHSELNLSSLELGDSALYFCASSTSTSFPGELFFGEGSRLTVL.